This TCR beta chain emerged from a study of shared clonotypes between healthy human individuals. Positively selected for CCR7, the CD45RO-negative cells used as naive CD8 cells excluded terminally differentiated effector memory CD45RA+ cells. Data came from immunoSEQ multiplex PCR; TCRdb stores just in-frame clones and leaves some out. The sample lists 2 million to 2.5 million clones, approximately 94% occurring once. Worth noting for this clone: The same CDR3 also results from other DNA sequences found in this sample.

Looked up from germline, CDR1 is SGDLS and CDR2 is YYNGEE. V lost 0 bases and J 1 base, leaving 8 bases between the germline ends. The CDR3 covers 14 residues. Sample: naive CD8+ T cells from PBMCs. The TCR originated in a man aged 18 to 29 in good health. Some clones in this sample may be carry-over from other donors' samples. This chain uses TRBV9 with TRBJ2-7, with no clear D. In nucleotides, the CDR3 is TGTGCCAGCAGCGTAGGGCGTCGGTCCTACGAGCAGTACTTC. Translating it yields CASSVGRRSYEQYF.